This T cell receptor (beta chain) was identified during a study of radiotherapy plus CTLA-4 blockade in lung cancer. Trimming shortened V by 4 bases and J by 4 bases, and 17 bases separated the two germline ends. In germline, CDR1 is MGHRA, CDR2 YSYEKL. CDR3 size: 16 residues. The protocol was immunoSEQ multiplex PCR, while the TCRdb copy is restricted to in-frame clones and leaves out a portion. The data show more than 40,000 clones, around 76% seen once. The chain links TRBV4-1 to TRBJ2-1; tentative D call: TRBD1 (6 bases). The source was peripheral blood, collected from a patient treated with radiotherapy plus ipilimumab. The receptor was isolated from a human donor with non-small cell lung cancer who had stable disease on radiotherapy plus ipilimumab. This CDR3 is CASSLDSDSLYNEQFF. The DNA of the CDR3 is TGCGCCAGCAGCCTGGATTCGGACAGCCTTTACAATGAGCAGTTCTTC.